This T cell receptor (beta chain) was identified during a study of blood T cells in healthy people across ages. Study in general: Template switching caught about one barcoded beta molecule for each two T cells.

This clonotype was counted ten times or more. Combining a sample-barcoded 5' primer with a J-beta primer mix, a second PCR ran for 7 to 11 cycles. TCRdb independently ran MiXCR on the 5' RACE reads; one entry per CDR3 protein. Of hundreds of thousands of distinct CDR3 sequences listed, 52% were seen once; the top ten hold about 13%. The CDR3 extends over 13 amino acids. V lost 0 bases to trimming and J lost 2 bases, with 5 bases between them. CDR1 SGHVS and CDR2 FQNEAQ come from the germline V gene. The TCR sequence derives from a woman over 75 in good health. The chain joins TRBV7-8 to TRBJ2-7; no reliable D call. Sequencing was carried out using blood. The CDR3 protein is CASSLAETYEQYF. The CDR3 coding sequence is TGTGCCAGCAGCTTAGCGGAAACCTACGAGCAGTACTTC.